The present TCR beta chain was sequenced within a study of T cells in Graves' hyperthyroidism and ophthalmopathy. RNA transcripts yielded amplified TCR beta CDR3 regions. HTBI primers drove first-round RT-PCR of the TCR CDR3. In TCRdb, the multiplex PCR reads were re-called with MiXCR into one record per CDR3 protein. Of 300,000 to 500,000 distinct CDR3 sequences listed, roughly an eighth are singletons. Trimming removed 6 bases at V and 0 bases at J, with 16 bases between. The CDR3 is 16 amino acids. CDR1 SEHNR and CDR2 FQNEAQ come from the germline V gene (reference sequence). The chain joins TRBV7-9 to TRBJ2-3, with D maybe TRBD1 (6 bases). The sequencing input was blood. The TCR comes from a man aged 45-65 years with Graves' ophthalmopathy. CDR3 sequence: CASRARGTTSTDTQYF. The CDR3 DNA reads TGTGCCAGCAGGGCAAGGGGGACAACTAGCACAGATACGCAGTATTTT.